The sequence of this TCR beta chain was determined in a study of T cell responses to AZD1222 COVID-19 vaccine. With 7 bases clipped from V and 5 bases from J, the junction kept 8 bases outside the gene matches. CDR3 length: 14 residues. Germline CDR1 reads WSHSY; CDR2 reads SAAADI. The table came from immunoSEQ multiplex PCR; TCRdb's copy has only in-frame clones and leaves some out. The sample records around 84,000 clones, approximately 91% being singletons. This clone was seen a few times. The chain combines TRBV10-2 with TRBJ1-5; 7 bases match TRBD1. The source of this sequence is an adult in good health. The material was peripheral blood, obtained on day 0 of AZD1222 vaccination. CDR3 coding DNA: TGCGCCAGCAAGGGGACAGACCTCGATCAGCCCCAGCATTTT. Translation: CASKGTDLDQPQHF.